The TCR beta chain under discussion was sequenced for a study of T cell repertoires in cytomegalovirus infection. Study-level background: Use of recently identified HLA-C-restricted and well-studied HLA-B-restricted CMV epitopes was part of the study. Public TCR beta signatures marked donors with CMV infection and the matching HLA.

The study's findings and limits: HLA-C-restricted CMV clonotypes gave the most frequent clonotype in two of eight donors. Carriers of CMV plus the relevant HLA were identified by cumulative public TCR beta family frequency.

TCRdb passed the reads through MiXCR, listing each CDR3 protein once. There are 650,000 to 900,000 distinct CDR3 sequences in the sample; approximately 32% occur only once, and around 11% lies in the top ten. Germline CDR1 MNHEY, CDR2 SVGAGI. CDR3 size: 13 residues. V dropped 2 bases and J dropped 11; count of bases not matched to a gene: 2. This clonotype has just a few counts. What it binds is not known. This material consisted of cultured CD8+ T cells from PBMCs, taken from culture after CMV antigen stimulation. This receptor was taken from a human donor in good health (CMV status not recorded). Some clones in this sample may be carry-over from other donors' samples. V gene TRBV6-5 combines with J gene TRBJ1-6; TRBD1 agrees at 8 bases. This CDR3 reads CASSYGTGTPLHF. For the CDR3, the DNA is TGTGCCAGCAGTTACGGGACAGGAACACCCCTCCACTTT.